The clone carrying this T cell receptor (beta chain) has a handful of counts. CDR3 length: 15 amino acids. The junction had 1 base not matched to a gene; V was cut back by 3 bases and J by 3 bases. In germline, CDR1 is SEHNR, CDR2 FQNEAQ (reference sequence). Time point described: sample taken at primary tumor resection. Whole RNA came from tumor, nontumor lung or frozen PBMC and was sequenced without being sorted. MiXCR, applied by TCRdb to the 5' RACE reads, yields one record per CDR3 protein. The table includes about 92,000 distinct CDR3 sequences, approximately 12% detected once. The data were taken from a study of spatial heterogeneity in lung cancer.

The rearrangement links TRBV7-9 to TRBJ2-2, with 10 bases that match TRBD2. The sequence was obtained from a male donor with early-stage non-small cell lung cancer. The sequencing here drew on PBMCs, taken at surgery. CDR3 DNA: TGTGCCAGCAGCTTTCTAGCGGGAGACACCGGGGAGCTGTTTTTT. This gives the protein CASSFLAGDTGELFF.